A selection of T cell receptor beta chains follows, all from one sample in a study of T-cell memory formation after mild COVID-19. TCRdb itself ran the 5' RACE reads through MiXCR, one entry per CDR3 protein. This table holds just under 150,000 distinct CDR3 sequences, 6% to 7% found once. The sequencing input was PBMCs or a T cell subset sorted from them (not recorded which). The origin of the receptors is an adult woman who had mild COVID-19 (a few samples of this study predate the infection). Cell type and time point are not known. Both conserved end residues are part of each CDR3. A D gene is named only where the DNA matches it firmly. Clone size appears in some rows only: once, few, many, or a class for an expanded clone.

D	V	size	J	CDR3	DNA
NA	TRBV5-1	few	TRBJ2-2	CASRLSPGELFF	TGCGCCAGCAGACTATCCCCGGGGGAGCTGTTTTTT
NA	TRBV5-5	NA	TRBJ1-5	CASTLTPAESNQPQHF	TGTGCCAGCACTCTGACGCCGGCGGAAAGCAATCAGCCCCAGCATTTT
NA	TRBV3-1	few	TRBJ2-3	CASSQGQGGDTQYF	TGTGCCAGCAGCCAAGGACAGGGAGGAGATACGCAGTATTTT
NA	TRBV29-1	many	TRBJ2-2	CSVARRNTGELFF	TGCAGCGTTGCCCGGCGTAACACCGGGGAGCTGTTTTTT
NA	TRBV11-2	NA	TRBJ2-2	CASSLDRASTGELFF	TGTGCCAGCAGCTTAGACAGGGCGTCCACCGGGGAGCTGTTTTTT
NA	TRBV29-1	many	TRBJ2-2	CSVREPGELFF	TGCAGCGTTAGGGAACCCGGGGAGCTGTTTTTT
TRBD2	TRBV7-2	many	TRBJ2-3	CASSLGWLAGLTDTQYF	TGTGCCAGCAGCTTAGGATGGCTAGCGGGCCTCACAGATACGCAGTATTTT
NA	TRBV9	many	TRBJ1-6	CASSVGVTGVGSPLHF	TGTGCCAGCAGCGTAGGGGTAACAGGAGTTGGATCACCCCTCCACTTT
TRBD1	TRBV20-1	few	TRBJ2-7	CSARDRDRVTYEQYF	TGCAGTGCTAGAGATCGGGACAGGGTAACCTACGAGCAGTACTTC
NA	TRBV5-6	many	TRBJ2-7	CASDSGYEQYF	TGTGCCAGTGACTCAGGCTACGAGCAGTACTTC
TRBD1	TRBV5-1	many	TRBJ2-6	CASSGTGNSGANVLTF	TGCGCCAGCAGCGGGACAGGGAACTCTGGGGCCAACGTCCTGACTTTC
NA	TRBV6-5	NA	TRBJ1-6	CASSYSGWGSNSPLHF	TGTGCCAGCAGTTACTCGGGATGGGGGTCCAATTCACCCCTCCACTTT
TRBD1	TRBV5-1	few	TRBJ2-6	CASSSRTGSGANVLTF	TGCGCCAGCAGCTCGCGGACAGGGTCTGGGGCCAACGTCCTGACTTTC
NA	TRBV5-1	many	TRBJ2-7	CASSLTGRSSYEQYF	TGCGCCAGCAGCTTGACGGGGAGGAGCTCCTACGAGCAGTACTTC
NA	TRBV11-2	few	TRBJ2-3	CASSLPRPLTDTQYF	TGTGCCAGCAGCTTGCCTAGACCACTCACAGATACGCAGTATTTT
TRBD2	TRBV18	few	TRBJ2-7	CASSPSGGDEQYF	TGTGCCAGCTCACCCTCGGGAGGGGACGAGCAGTACTTC
TRBD1	TRBV18	NA	TRBJ2-4	CASSPVNRGATKNIQYF	TGTGCCAGCTCACCAGTGAACAGGGGGGCAACCAAAAACATTCAGTACTTC
TRBD2	TRBV7-3	many	TRBJ2-5	CASSPGGNQETQYF	TGTGCCAGCAGCCCCGGGGGGAACCAAGAGACCCAGTACTTC
NA	TRBV12-3/TRBV12-4	many	TRBJ2-1	CASSPHISSYNEQFF	TGTGCCAGCAGTCCACATATTAGCTCCTACAATGAGCAGTTCTTC
NA	TRBV9	NA	TRBJ2-1	CASSVEGPNRYNEQFF	TGTGCCAGCAGCGTAGAGGGACCAAACCGCTACAATGAGCAGTTCTTC
NA	TRBV24-1	NA	TRBJ2-3	CATSGGGSLTDTQYF	TGTGCCACCAGCGGAGGAGGGAGCCTGACAGATACGCAGTATTTT
NA	TRBV21-1	NA	TRBJ2-7	CASSKVRRNFAYEQYF	TGTGCCAGCAGCAAAGTTCGGCGGAATTTCGCCTACGAGCAGTACTTC
TRBD1	TRBV5-1	few	TRBJ2-2	CASSPPRTGVGTGELFF	TGCGCCAGCAGCCCCCCACGGACAGGGGTAGGCACCGGGGAGCTGTTTTTT
NA	TRBV5-1	many	TRBJ2-5	CASSFGTGTSLRETQYF	TGCGCCAGCAGCTTTGGGACCGGGACCTCTTTACGAGAGACCCAGTACTTC
TRBD2	TRBV14	NA	TRBJ2-7	CASSQELAGGYEQYF	TGTGCCAGCAGCCAAGAACTAGCGGGAGGATACGAGCAGTACTTC
NA	TRBV7-2	NA	TRBJ2-7	CASSLARNYSSYEQYF	TGTGCCAGCAGCTTAGCCAGAAACTATAGCTCCTACGAGCAGTACTTC
NA	TRBV20-1	many	TRBJ2-7	CSARDEQIPYEQYF	TGCAGTGCTAGAGACGAACAAATCCCTTACGAGCAGTACTTC
TRBD2	TRBV14	few	TRBJ2-1	CASSQGLGLAGGLGNEQFF	TGTGCCAGCAGCCAAGGATTGGGGCTAGCGGGGGGCCTCGGCAATGAGCAGTTCTTC
NA	TRBV5-1	NA	TRBJ1-2	CASSYEGRSGYTF	TGCGCCAGCAGCTATGAAGGTCGTAGTGGCTACACCTTC
NA	TRBV24-1	few	TRBJ2-1	CATSDLPSNTAGYNEQFF	TGTGCCACCAGTGATTTGCCGAGCAACACCGCAGGGTACAATGAGCAGTTCTTC
NA	TRBV20-1	many	TRBJ2-3	CSARWGANADTQYF	TGCTCAGCCCGATGGGGGGCGAACGCAGATACGCAGTATTTT
NA	TRBV30	NA	TRBJ2-1	CAWSGAKRVTSYNEQFF	TGTGCCTGGAGTGGCGCTAAGCGGGTTACCTCCTACAATGAGCAGTTCTTC